The clone carrying this TCR beta chain was detected a few times. What it recognizes is unknown. This sample is drawn from a study of T-cell memory formation after mild COVID-19. In the study overall: Clusters were largely donor specific.

The CDR3 runs 18 residues. Looked up from germline, CDR1 is SGHRS and CDR2 is YFSETQ. The V end was cut by 1 base, the J end by 5 bases, with 19 bases between. General study findings and limits: Day 15 to 85 contracting clones showed balanced CD4/CD8; later expanders leaned CD4+. The finding that pre-infection memory included some responding clones suggested that cross-reactive memory joined.

cDNA libraries for TCR alpha and TCR beta, carrying sample barcodes and UMIs, came from 5'RACE with constant-segment primers. TCRdb re-analysed the 5' RACE reads in MiXCR, keeping a single row per CDR3 protein. The sample consists of roughly 600,000 distinct CDR3 sequences, roughly 18% of them appearing once. This chain joins TRBV5-1 and TRBJ1-6; the D gene is possibly TRBD1 (6 bases). The TCR sequence derives from an adult woman who had mild COVID-19 (a few samples of this study predate the infection). Cell type and time point are not known. The sample consisted of PBMCs or a T cell subset sorted from them (not recorded which). CDR3 region: CASSLRLGSGADNSPLHF. DNA for the CDR3: TGCGCCAGCAGCTTGAGGTTGGGGTCAGGGGCCGATAATTCACCCCTCCACTTT.